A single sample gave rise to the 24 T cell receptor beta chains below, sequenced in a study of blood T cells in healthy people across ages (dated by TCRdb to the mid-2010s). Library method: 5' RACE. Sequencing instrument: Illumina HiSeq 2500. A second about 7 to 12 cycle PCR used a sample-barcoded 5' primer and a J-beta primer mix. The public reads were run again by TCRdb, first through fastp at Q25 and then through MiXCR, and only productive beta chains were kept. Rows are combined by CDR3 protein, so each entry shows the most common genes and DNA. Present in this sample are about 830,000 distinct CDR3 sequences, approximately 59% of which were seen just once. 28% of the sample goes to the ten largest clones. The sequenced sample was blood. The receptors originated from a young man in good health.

The CDR3 coding sequence is TGTGCCATCAGTTTCTCAGGGACCTACGAGCAGTACTTC. Encoded protein: CAISFSGTYEQYF. The V gene is TRBV10-3, the J gene TRBJ2-7; perhaps TRBD1 as D (5 bases). CDR1 and CDR2 from the germline V gene are ENHRY and SYGVKD. CDR3 length: 13 residues. The V end lost 5 bases, the J end lost 2 bases, and 10 bases lay between the germline ends.

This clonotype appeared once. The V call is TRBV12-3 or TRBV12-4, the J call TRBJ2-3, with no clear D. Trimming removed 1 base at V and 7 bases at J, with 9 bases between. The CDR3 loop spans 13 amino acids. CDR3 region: CASSLGPLNTQYF. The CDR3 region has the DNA TGTGCCAGCAGTTTAGGGCCGTTAAATACGCAGTATTTT.

DNA of the CDR3: TGTGCCACCAGCAGGGAAACAGGGGGCGCAGGTGGCTACACCTTC. This sequence encodes CATSRETGGAGGYTF. The rearrangement uses TRBV15 and TRBJ1-2; TRBD1 aligns across 9 bases. This CDR3 has 15 amino acids. Looked up from germline, CDR1 is LNHNV and CDR2 is YYDKDF (reference sequence). J lost 7 bases, V lost 3 bases, and 9 bases had no gene match.

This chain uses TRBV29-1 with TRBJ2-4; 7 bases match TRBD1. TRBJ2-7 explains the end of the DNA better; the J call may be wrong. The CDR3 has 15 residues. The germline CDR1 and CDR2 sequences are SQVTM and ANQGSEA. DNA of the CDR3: TGCAGCGTTGAAGACAGGGGGAAAGCCTCCTACGAGCAGTACTTC. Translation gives CSVEDRGKASYEQYF.

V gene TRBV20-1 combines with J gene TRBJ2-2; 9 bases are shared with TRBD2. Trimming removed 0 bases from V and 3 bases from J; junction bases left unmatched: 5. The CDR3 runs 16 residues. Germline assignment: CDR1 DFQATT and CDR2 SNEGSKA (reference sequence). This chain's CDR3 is CSARDWVAGDTGELFF. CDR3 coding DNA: TGCAGTGCTAGAGATTGGGTAGCGGGGGACACCGGGGAGCTGTTTTTT.

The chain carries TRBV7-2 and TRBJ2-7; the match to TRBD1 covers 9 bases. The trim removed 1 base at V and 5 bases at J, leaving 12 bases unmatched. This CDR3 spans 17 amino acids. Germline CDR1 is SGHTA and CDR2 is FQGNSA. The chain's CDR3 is CASSLGYRAGTGHEQYF. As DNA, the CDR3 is TGTGCCAGCAGCTTAGGCTACCGGGCGGGGACAGGGCACGAGCAGTACTTC.

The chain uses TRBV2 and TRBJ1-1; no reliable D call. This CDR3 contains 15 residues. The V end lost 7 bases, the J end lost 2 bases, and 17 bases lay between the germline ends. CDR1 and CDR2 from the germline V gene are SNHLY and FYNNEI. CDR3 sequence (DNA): TGTGCCAGCACCCCAGAAGCCGGGTATAACACTGAAGCTTTCTTT. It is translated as CASTPEAGYNTEAFF.

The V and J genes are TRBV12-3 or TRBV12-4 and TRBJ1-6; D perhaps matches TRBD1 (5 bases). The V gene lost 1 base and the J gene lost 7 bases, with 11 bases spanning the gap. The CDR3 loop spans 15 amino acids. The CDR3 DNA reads TGTGCCAGCAGTTTAGAGCCGGGACTGAATTCACCCCTCCACTTT. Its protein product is CASSLEPGLNSPLHF.

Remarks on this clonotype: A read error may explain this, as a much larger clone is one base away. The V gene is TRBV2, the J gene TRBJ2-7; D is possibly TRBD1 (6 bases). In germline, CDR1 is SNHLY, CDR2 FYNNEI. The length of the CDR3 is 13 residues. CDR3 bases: TGTACCAGCAGTGCGGACAGCTTCTACGAGCAGTACTTC. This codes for CTSSADSFYEQYF.

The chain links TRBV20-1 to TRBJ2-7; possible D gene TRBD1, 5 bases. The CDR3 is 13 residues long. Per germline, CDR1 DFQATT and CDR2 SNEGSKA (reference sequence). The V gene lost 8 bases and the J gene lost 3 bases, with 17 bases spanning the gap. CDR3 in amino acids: CSHKAGLGYEQYF. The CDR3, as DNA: TGCAGTCATAAAGCAGGGTTGGGCTACGAGCAGTACTTC.

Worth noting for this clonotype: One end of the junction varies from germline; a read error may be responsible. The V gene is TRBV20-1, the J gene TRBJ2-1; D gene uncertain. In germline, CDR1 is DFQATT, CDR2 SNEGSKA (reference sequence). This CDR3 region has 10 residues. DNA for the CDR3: TGCAGCGCTAGTCCCGATGAGCAGTTCTTC. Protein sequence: CSASPDEQFF.

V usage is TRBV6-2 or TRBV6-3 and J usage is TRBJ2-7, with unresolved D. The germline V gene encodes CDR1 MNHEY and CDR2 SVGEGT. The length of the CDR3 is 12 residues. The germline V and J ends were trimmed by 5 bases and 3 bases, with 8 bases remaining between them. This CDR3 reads CASSPQVYEQYF. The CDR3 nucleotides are TGTGCCAGCAGTCCACAAGTCTACGAGCAGTACTTC.

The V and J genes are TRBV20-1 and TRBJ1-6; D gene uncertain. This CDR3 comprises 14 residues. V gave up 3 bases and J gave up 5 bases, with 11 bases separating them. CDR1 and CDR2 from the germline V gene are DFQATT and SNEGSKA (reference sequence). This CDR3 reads CSASSGMDNSPLHF. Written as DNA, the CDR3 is TGCAGTGCTAGCTCGGGCATGGATAATTCACCCCTCCACTTT.

The CDR3 sequence is CASTARNTIYF. As DNA, the CDR3 is TGTGCCAGCACCGCCAGAAACACCATATATTTT. V is TRBV6-6 and J is TRBJ1-3; no reliable D call. Between the trimmed V and J ends, which lost 7 bases and 5 bases, there was a span of 6 bases. There are 11 residues in the CDR3. The germline V gene has CDR1 MNHNY and CDR2 SVGAGI (reference sequence).

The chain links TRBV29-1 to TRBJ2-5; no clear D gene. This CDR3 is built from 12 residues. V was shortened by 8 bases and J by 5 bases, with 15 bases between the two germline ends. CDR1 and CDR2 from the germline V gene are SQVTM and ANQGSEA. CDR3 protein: CSHTGARETQYF. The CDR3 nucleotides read TGCAGCCACACCGGCGCGAGGGAGACCCAGTACTTC.

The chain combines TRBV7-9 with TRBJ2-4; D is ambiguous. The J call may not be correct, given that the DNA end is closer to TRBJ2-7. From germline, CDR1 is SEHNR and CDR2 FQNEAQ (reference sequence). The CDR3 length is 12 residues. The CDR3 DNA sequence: TGTGCCAGCAGCCAACGGTTGGACGAGCAGTACTTC. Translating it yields CASSQRLDEQYF.

The DNA for the CDR3 is TGCAGTGCTAGCTCACAGGAAGACTACGAGCAGTACTTC. It codes for CSASSQEDYEQYF. This chain links TRBV20-1 with TRBJ2-7, with D maybe TRBD1 (5 bases). CDR3 length: 13 residues. Trimming removed 3 bases from V and 3 bases from J, with 12 bases in between. Germline CDR1 and CDR2: DFQATT and SNEGSKA (reference sequence).

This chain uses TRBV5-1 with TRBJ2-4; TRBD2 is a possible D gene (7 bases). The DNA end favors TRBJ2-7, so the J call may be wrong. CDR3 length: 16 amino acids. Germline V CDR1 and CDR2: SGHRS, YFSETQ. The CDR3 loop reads CASSLGWGGLNYEQYF. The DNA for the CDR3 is TGCGCCAGCAGCTTGGGGTGGGGGGGCTTAAACTACGAGCAGTACTTC.

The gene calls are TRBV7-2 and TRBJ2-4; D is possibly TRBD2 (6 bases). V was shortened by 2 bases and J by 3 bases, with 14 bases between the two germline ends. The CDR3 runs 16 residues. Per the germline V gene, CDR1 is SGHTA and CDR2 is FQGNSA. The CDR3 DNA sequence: TGTGCCAGCAGCTTATTGGGGGGAGTGGGCAAAAACATTCAGTACTTC. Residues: CASSLLGGVGKNIQYF. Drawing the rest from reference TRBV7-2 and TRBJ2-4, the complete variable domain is GAGVSQSPSNKVTEKGKDVELRCDPISGHTALYWYRQSLGQGLEFLIYFQGNSAPDKSGLPSDRFSAERTGGSVSTLTIQRTQQEDSAVYLCASSLLGGVGKNIQYFGAGTRLSVL.

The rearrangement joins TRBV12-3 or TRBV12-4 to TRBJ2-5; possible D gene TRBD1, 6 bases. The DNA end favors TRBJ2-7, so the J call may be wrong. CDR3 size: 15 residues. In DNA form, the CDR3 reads TGTGCCAGCAGGTCAGGGGTTTTGGGGCATACCGAGCAGTACTTC. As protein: CASRSGVLGHTEQYF.

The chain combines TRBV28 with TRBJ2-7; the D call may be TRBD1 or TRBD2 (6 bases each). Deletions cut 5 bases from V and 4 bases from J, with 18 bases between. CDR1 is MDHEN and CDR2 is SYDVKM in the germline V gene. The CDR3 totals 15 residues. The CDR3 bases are TGTGCCAGCAGTCCCGGGTGGGGGGCCAGATACGAGCAGTACTTC. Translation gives CASSPGWGARYEQYF. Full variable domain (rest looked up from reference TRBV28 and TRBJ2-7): DVKVTQSSRYLVKRTGEKVFLECVQDMDHENMFWYRQDPGLGLRLIYFSYDVKMKEKGDIPEGYSVSREKKERFSLILESASTNQTSMYLCASSPGWGARYEQYFGPGTRLTVT.

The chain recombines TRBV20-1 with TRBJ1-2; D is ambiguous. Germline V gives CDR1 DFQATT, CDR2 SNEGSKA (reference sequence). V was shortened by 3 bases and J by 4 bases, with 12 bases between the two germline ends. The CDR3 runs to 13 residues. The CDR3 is CSARDWEGYGYTF. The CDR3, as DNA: TGCAGTGCTAGGGATTGGGAGGGCTATGGCTACACCTTC.

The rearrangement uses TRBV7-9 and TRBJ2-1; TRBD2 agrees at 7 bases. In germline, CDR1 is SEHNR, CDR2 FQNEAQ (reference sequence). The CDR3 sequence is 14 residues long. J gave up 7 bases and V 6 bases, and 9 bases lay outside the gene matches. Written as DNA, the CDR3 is TGTGCCAGCAGTTGGCGACGGGGAGGGAATGAGCAGTTCTTC. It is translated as CASSWRRGGNEQFF.

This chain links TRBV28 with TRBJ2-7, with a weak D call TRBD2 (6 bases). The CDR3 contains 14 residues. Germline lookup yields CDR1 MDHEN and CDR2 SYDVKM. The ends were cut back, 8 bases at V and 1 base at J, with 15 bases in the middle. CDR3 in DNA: TGTGCCAGCGGAGGGCCGGGATATTCCTACGAGCAGTACTTC. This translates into CASGGPGYSYEQYF.